The 11 T cell receptor beta chains reported below all come from one sample, sequenced in a study of T cells in tumors and immune-related adverse events. Sequencing used immunoSEQ multiplex PCR; TCRdb keeps in-frame clones, though not all of them. This table has about 11,000 clones, less than 95% appearing once. The input for sequencing was lymph node tissue, taken from a patient treated with anti-PD-1 therapy. Receptors originate from a female donor with metastatic renal cell carcinoma.

A note on this clone: In the same sample, other DNA sequences code for this CDR3. The chain joins TRBV6-6 to TRBJ1-3; TRBD1 might be the D (5 bases). The germline gives CDR1 MNHNY, CDR2 SVGAGI (reference sequence). This CDR3 has 16 residues. Trimming stripped 4 bases from V and 0 bases from J, with 13 bases between. Here the CDR3 reads CASSLETGFSGNTIYF. For the CDR3, the DNA is TGTGCCAGCAGTTTAGAAACAGGTTTCTCTGGAAACACCATATATTTT.

In its sample, this clone was seen a few times. The chain is built from TRBV4-1 and TRBJ1-4, with D hard to call. Germline V gene lookup returns CDR1 MGHRA and CDR2 YSYEKL. The CDR3 consists of 18 residues. Trimming pared 0 bases from V and 7 bases from J, leaving 21 bases between. The CDR3 coding sequence is TGCGCCAGCAGCCAAGAAATCGCTGGCAGAGGGTGGGGTGAAAAACTGTTTTTT. This codes for CASSQEIAGRGWGEKLFF.

The V call is TRBV7-2, the J call TRBJ2-7; 11 bases are a match to TRBD2. The CDR3 is 15 amino acids. Germline-derived CDR1 and CDR2 are SGHTA and FQGNSA. V trimming: 5 bases; J trimming: 7 bases; junction bases outside the gene matches: 10. The CDR3 coding sequence is TGTGCCAGCAGCAAGAGACTAGCGGGATCGCGGGAGCAGTACTTC. As protein: CASSKRLAGSREQYF.

The chain is built from TRBV5-6 and TRBJ1-5, with D unclear. CDR1 SGHDT and CDR2 YYEEEE come from the germline V gene. The V end lost 0 bases, the J end lost 0 bases, and 7 bases lay between the germline ends. The CDR3 sequence is 15 residues long. DNA for the CDR3: TGTGCCAGCAGCTTGGCTGGTTATAGCAATCAGCCCCAGCATTTT. Translation: CASSLAGYSNQPQHF.

V usage is TRBV27 and J usage is TRBJ2-1; D may be TRBD2 (5 bases). Trimming pared 2 bases from V and 10 bases from J, leaving 9 bases between. Looked up from germline, CDR1 is MNHEY and CDR2 is SMNVEV (reference sequence). The CDR3 runs 12 residues. This CDR3 is CASSLHGNEQFF. DNA for the CDR3: TGTGCCAGCAGTTTACACGGGAACGAGCAGTTCTTC.

This chain connects TRBV5-1 to TRBJ1-4; 7 bases are a match to TRBD1. CDR1 SGHRS and CDR2 YFSETQ come from the germline V gene. J was trimmed by 4 bases and V by 5 bases; bases with no gene match: 8. The CDR3 is 15 residues long. The CDR3 loop is CASRRGTAINEKLFF. CDR3 nucleotide sequence: TGCGCCAGCAGACGGGGGACAGCAATTAATGAAAAACTGTTTTTT.

The chain has TRBV6-6 and TRBJ2-4; either TRBD1 or TRBD2 may fit D (5 bases each). In germline, CDR1 is MNHNY, CDR2 SVGAGI (reference sequence). Trimming stripped 7 bases from V and 7 bases from J, with 17 bases between. The CDR3 spans 14 residues. The CDR3 nucleotides are TGTGCCAGCACTAACGAGGGGCGATGGAACATTCAGTACTTC. This sequence encodes CASTNEGRWNIQYF.

This chain links TRBV5-1 with TRBJ2-5, with D tentatively TRBD2 (5 bases). V was cut by 0 bases and J by 5 bases, with 14 bases left in between. This CDR3 has 15 residues. From germline, CDR1 is SGHRS and CDR2 YFSETQ. CDR3: CASSLGARRAETQYF. The CDR3 coding sequence is TGCGCCAGCAGCTTGGGGGCGCGGCGGGCGGAGACCCAGTACTTC.

This clone was observed a handful of times. The chain joins TRBV19 to TRBJ1-5; D may be TRBD1 (5 bases). CDR3 size: 15 residues. V was trimmed by 6 bases and J by 3 bases, leaving 15 bases between them. Germline V lookup: CDR1 LNHDA, CDR2 SQIVND (reference sequence). The CDR3, as DNA: TGTGCCAGTAGACTAACGGGGACCCTCAATCAGCCCCAGCATTTT. Translating it yields CASRLTGTLNQPQHF. The full variable domain, rest sourced from reference TRBV19 and TRBJ1-5, is DGGITQSPKYLFRKEGQNVTLSCEQNLNHDAMYWYRQDPGQGLRLIYYSQIVNDFQKGDIAEGYSVSREKKESFPLTVTSAQKNPTAFYLCASRLTGTLNQPQHFGDGTRLSIL.

The V call is TRBV7-9, the J call TRBJ2-7; D is ambiguous. V lost 1 base to trimming and J lost 0 bases, with 13 bases between them. Germline CDR1 reads SEHNR; CDR2 reads FQNEAQ (reference sequence). The CDR3 totals 16 residues. The CDR3 DNA reads TGTGCCAGCAGCTTAGAACTCGCTGGAATCTCCTACGAGCAGTACTTC. Translating gives CASSLELAGISYEQYF.

V gene TRBV19 combines with J gene TRBJ1-4; D is uncertain. Germline loops: CDR1 LNHDA, CDR2 SQIVND (reference sequence). Between the trimmed V and J ends, which lost 8 bases and 0 bases, there was a span of 10 bases. This CDR3 comprises 14 residues. CDR3 in amino acids: CASQAWATNEKLFF. The CDR3, as DNA: TGTGCCAGTCAGGCGTGGGCAACTAATGAAAAACTGTTTTTT.